The 2 T cell receptor beta chains below come from one sample, sequenced in a study of Ad26.COV2.S vaccination and SARS-CoV-2 variants. Profiling relied on immunoSEQ multiplex PCR, and the TCRdb table lists in-frame clones only, not all of them. The sample records over 400,000 clones, 92% being singletons. Treatment here: some 20 received Ad26.COV2.S at low or high dose, single or two shots; several received placebo; per-sample allocation not given. Samples analyzed were those drawn on day 63 after the first vaccine or placebo injection. This material consisted of peripheral blood, taken in a trial of Ad26.COV2.S vaccine versus placebo. All receptors come from a person aged 18-65 years who received the Ad26.COV2.S COVID-19 vaccine or a placebo.

V usage is TRBV6-6 and J usage is TRBJ1-5; 10 bases map to TRBD1. The germline V gene has CDR1 MNHNY and CDR2 SVGAGI (reference sequence). The J segment lost 9 bases and the V segment lost 5 bases, leaving 13 bases of the junction unmatched. This CDR3 is built from 16 residues. The CDR3 is CASSNKGGTGESPQHF. CDR3 nucleotide sequence: TGTGCCAGCAGTAACAAGGGGGGGACAGGGGAGTCGCCCCAGCATTTT.

Comments on this clone: The junction does not match germline at one end; this may be a read error. The rearrangement uses TRBV27 and TRBJ2-3, with 10 positions matching TRBD2. The germline V gene has CDR1 MNHEY and CDR2 SMNVEV (reference sequence). The CDR3 totals 18 residues. This CDR3 reads CASSLSPIAGGRTDTQYF. The CDR3 region has the DNA TGTGCCAGCAGCTTATCCCCAATAGCGGGGGGCCGCACAGATACGCAGTATTTT.